The clone carrying this T cell receptor (beta chain) was recorded only once. This CDR3 comprises 16 residues. Germline V CDR1 and CDR2: SEHNR, FQNEAQ (reference sequence). V gave up 5 bases and J gave up 1 base; unmatched junction bases: 10. The data are from a study of blood T cell repertoires in COVID-19. Study details: Samples representing acute and convalescent COVID-19 were sourced from the United States, Italy and Spain. PBMCs, B-cell-depleted T cells, or T cells provided the cDNA or gDNA that made up the material.

Assay: immunoSEQ multiplex PCR; the TCRdb copy retains only in-frame clones and omits some. This table holds 150,000 or so clones, roughly 84% found once. Seattle patients were enrolled during active infection and followed longitudinally. The clonotype comes from a man aged 55 to 70 with COVID-19, enrolled during active disease. Sequencing input: peripheral blood. This chain uses TRBV7-9 with TRBJ2-7; 8 bases are shared with TRBD2. The CDR3 sequence is CASSNPGTSISYEQYF. CDR3 nucleotide sequence: TGTGCCAGCAGCAACCCCGGGACTAGTATATCCTACGAGCAGTACTTC.